Each of the 2 T cell receptor beta chains below was sequenced from the same sample in a study of response to subunit inactivated influenza vaccine. One entry per CDR3 protein results from TCRdb running MiXCR on the RT-PCR reads. The sample has 160,000 or so distinct CDR3 sequences; roughly a tenth are singletons. Sequenced here: non-naive T cells sorted from PBMCs, sampled around seven weeks after vaccination. These receptors originate from a man between 50 and 59 years old who received an inactivated influenza vaccine.

There are many counts of this clonotype. This chain joins TRBV5-1 and TRBJ1-1; no definite D call. Germline V gives CDR1 SGHRS, CDR2 YFSETQ. V was pared by 6 bases and J by 0 bases, with 15 bases between. The CDR3 extends over 15 amino acids. The CDR3 bases are TGCGCCAGCAAGACCTCGTGGACGGTGAACACTGAAGCTTTCTTT. Translated, it gives CASKTSWTVNTEAFF.

This clonotype was counted only a few times. V usage is TRBV27 and J usage is TRBJ2-2; unclear D gene. Germline lookup yields CDR1 MNHEY and CDR2 SMNVEV (reference sequence). The CDR3 sequence is 13 residues long. Trimming took off 7 bases at V and 7 bases at J, with 13 bases between the two ends. CDR3 sequence reads: CASIPNEGGELFF. The CDR3 DNA sequence: TGTGCCAGCATACCGAATGAAGGCGGGGAGCTGTTTTTT.